The 16 T cell receptor beta chains below all came from one sample that was sequenced in a study of blood T cell repertoires in COVID-19. The protocol was immunoSEQ multiplex PCR, while the TCRdb copy is restricted to in-frame clones and leaves out a portion. Of approximately 120,000 clones in the sample, 65% to 90% were seen once. Input material: peripheral blood. The receptor source for this set is a woman aged 80 or over with acute or convalescent COVID-19.

The chain employs TRBV7-2 and TRBJ2-3; TRBD2 aligns across 9 bases. The CDR3 has 18 residues. Germline CDR1 and CDR2: SGHTA and FQGNSA. Unmatched junction bases numbered 9, after V lost 1 base and J lost 1 base. The DNA of the CDR3 is TGTGCCAGCAGCTTAGTTAGCGGGGGAGACAGTGGCACAGATACGCAGTATTTT. Translation: CASSLVSGGDSGTDTQYF.

This clone was counted between two and nine times. The rearrangement links TRBV5-1 to TRBJ1-2; weak D call: TRBD1 (5 bases). Germline V gene data show CDR1 as SGHRS and CDR2 as YFSETQ. V lost 3 bases to trimming and J lost 4 bases, with 16 bases between them. The CDR3 contains 15 residues. CDR3 in amino acids: CASSSHLGGIYGYTF. CDR3 bases: TGCGCCAGCAGCTCCCATTTGGGGGGAATCTATGGCTACACCTTC.

The CDR3 protein is CASSGSGSRDRGANYGYTF. In DNA, the CDR3 is TGTGCCAGCAGCGGATCTGGGAGCCGGGACAGGGGAGCGAACTATGGCTACACCTTC. The chain recombines TRBV9 with TRBJ1-2, with 10 bases aligning to TRBD1. In germline, CDR1 is SGDLS, CDR2 YYNGEE. Trimming removed 3 bases from V and 2 bases from J; junction bases left unmatched: 16. The length of the CDR3 is 19 residues. Filled out from reference TRBV9 and TRBJ1-2, the complete variable domain reads DSGVTQTPKHLITATGQRVTLRCSPRSGDLSVYWYQQSLDQGLQFLIQYYNGEERAKGNILERFSAQQFPDLHSELNLSSLELGDSALYFCASSGSGSRDRGANYGYTFGSGTRLTVV.

The chain couples TRBV18 to TRBJ1-1; D gene unclear. In germline, CDR1 is KGHSH, CDR2 LQKENI. This CDR3 is built from 15 residues. V dropped 2 bases and J dropped 1 base, with 11 bases sitting between them. CDR3 protein: CASSPGRNSNTEAFF. CDR3 nucleotide sequence: TGTGCCAGCTCACCAGGCAGGAACTCGAACACTGAAGCTTTCTTT.

The chain links TRBV10-2 to TRBJ1-2; D remains unclear. The germline V gene has CDR1 WSHSY and CDR2 SAAADI. The V end was cut by 6 bases, the J end by 5 bases, with 13 bases between. The CDR3 is 13 residues long. The CDR3 spells CASRGRTGYGYTF. In DNA, the CDR3 is TGCGCCAGCAGAGGACGGACGGGATATGGCTACACCTTC.

J is TRBJ1-3 and V is TRBV6-4; TRBD1 might be the D (5 bases). V lost 8 bases and J 4 bases, leaving 21 bases between the germline ends. The CDR3 contains 16 residues. The germline gives CDR1 MRHNA, CDR2 SNTAGT. CDR3 loop: CASGGPGRDLGNTIYF. In DNA form, the CDR3 reads TGTGCCAGCGGAGGGCCAGGCAGGGACTTGGGAAACACCATATATTTT.

The chain uses TRBV19 and TRBJ2-1, with D perhaps TRBD1 (5 bases). V gave up 8 bases and J gave up 0 bases, with 11 bases separating them. CDR3 length: 14 amino acids. Germline CDR1 LNHDA, CDR2 SQIVND (reference sequence). The CDR3 sequence is CASSDRGSYNEQFF. CDR3 sequence (DNA): TGTGCCAGTTCAGACAGAGGCTCCTACAATGAGCAGTTCTTC.

The chain joins TRBV11-2 to TRBJ2-7, with D possibly matching TRBD2 (5 bases). This CDR3 spans 16 amino acids. Germline-derived CDR1 and CDR2 are SGHAT and FQNNGV. Trimming cost V 1 base and J 2 bases, with 15 bases left between them. CDR3 sequence (DNA): TGTGCCAGCAGCTTAGGAGGGATTCGAGGCCCCTACGAGCAGTACGTC. Its translation: CASSLGGIRGPYEQYV.

The CDR3 sequence is CASSLGFRGNTDTQYF. DNA of the CDR3: TGCGCCAGCAGCTTGGGTTTCAGGGGCAACACAGATACGCAGTATTTT. The J gene is TRBJ2-3, the V gene TRBV5-1; maybe TRBD1 (6 bases). With 0 bases removed from V and 2 bases from J, the gap between germline ends came to 13 bases. The CDR3 covers 16 residues. Germline V gives CDR1 SGHRS, CDR2 YFSETQ.

The gene calls are TRBV6-4 and TRBJ1-6; a weak D match, TRBD1 (5 bases). Germline values: CDR1 MRHNA, CDR2 SNTAGT. The CDR3 consists of 14 residues. With 6 bases removed from V and 5 bases from J, the gap between germline ends came to 11 bases. The CDR3 DNA follows: TGTGCCAGCAGAGCGGGACTCGATAATTCACCCCTCCACTTT. Translated, it gives CASRAGLDNSPLHF.

This clone appeared once. The V and J genes are TRBV4-3 and TRBJ2-2; 10 nucleotides line up with TRBD1. The CDR3 is 15 residues long. CDR1 LGHNA and CDR2 YSLEER come from the germline V gene. V was clipped by 2 bases and J by 4 bases; unmatched bases: 1. CDR3 nucleotide sequence: TGCGCCAGCAGCCAAAGGGACAGGGGCACCGGGGAGCTGTTTTTT. Translation gives CASSQRDRGTGELFF.

The V and J genes are TRBV19 and TRBJ1-2, with TRBD1 identical over 7 bases. Looked up from germline, CDR1 is LNHDA and CDR2 is SQIVND (reference sequence). The junction had 6 bases not matched to a gene; V was cut back by 3 bases and J by 2 bases. CDR3 size: 15 residues. Here the CDR3 reads CASSIGDRENYGYTF. The CDR3 region has the DNA TGTGCCAGTAGTATCGGTGACAGGGAAAACTATGGCTACACCTTC.

This chain links TRBV2 with TRBJ1-2; TRBD1 might be the D (5 bases). The V end lost 11 bases, the J end lost 0 bases, and 10 bases lay between the germline ends. In germline, CDR1 is SNHLY, CDR2 FYNNEI. The CDR3 is 12 amino acids. As DNA, the CDR3 is TGTGCCCGGGGGGGTGCTAACTATGGCTACACCTTC. This translates into CARGGANYGYTF.

This chain links TRBV6-5 with TRBJ1-1, with D unresolved. V lost 5 bases, J lost 5 bases, and 12 bases lay in between. CDR1 MNHEY and CDR2 SVGAGI come from the germline V gene. This CDR3 is built from 13 residues. The CDR3 protein is CASSTDTRTEAFF. CDR3 DNA: TGTGCCAGCAGTACCGACACGAGAACTGAAGCTTTCTTT.

The chain links TRBV6-1 to TRBJ2-3; the D gene is possibly TRBD1 (6 bases). The ends were cut back, 2 bases at V and 7 bases at J, with 16 bases in the middle. The CDR3 spans 15 residues. Germline-derived CDR1 and CDR2 are MNHNS and SASEGT. CDR3 loop: CASSERSQGLYTQYF. CDR3 DNA: TGTGCCAGCAGTGAAAGGTCGCAGGGGCTATATACGCAGTATTTT.

The chain employs TRBV11-3 and TRBJ2-2; D is possibly TRBD1 (7 bases). The germline V and J ends were trimmed by 1 base and 6 bases, with 12 bases remaining between them. This CDR3 comprises 15 residues. Germline CDR1 is SGHNT and CDR2 is YENEEA. CDR3 DNA sequence: TGTGCCAGCAGCTTAGGGCAGGGGGGCTCCGGGGAGCTGTTTTTT. Translating gives CASSLGQGGSGELFF.